This T cell receptor beta chain was recorded in a study of T-cell reconstitution after alpha-beta-depleted transplantation in children (TCRdb year 2016). Regarding the study in general: T-cell immune reconstitution after TCRalphabeta/CD19-depleted allogeneic hematopoietic cell transplantation in children was quantitatively tracked in the study by means of TCR repertoire profiling.

The sample's treatment or condition, from its label and the paper: allogeneic hematopoietic cell transplantation with graft depleted of TCRalphabeta T cells and CD19 B cells. The transplant recipients were children given TCRalphabeta/CD19-depleted allogeneic hematopoietic cell grafts. Library construction relied on PCR. Reads for this sample came from an Illumina HiSeq 2500. TCR libraries were prepared with molecular barcoding, using unique molecular identifiers to normalize TCRbeta repertoire quantification. The public sequencing data were trimmed at Q25 with fastp and processed into clonotypes with MiXCR by TCRdb, which kept only in-frame beta chains. Entries that share a CDR3 protein sequence are merged under the most common genes and DNA. The sample table holds some 450,000 distinct CDR3 sequences, of which 43% were seen once. Approximately 25% of the sample is held by the ten biggest clonotypes.

V gives up 4 bases and J gives up 7 bases, and the segment between their germline ends measures 7 bases. CDR1 SQVTM and CDR2 ANQGSEA are derived from the germline V gene. The CDR3 covers 10 residues, taking in both the cysteine and the phenylalanine. Only the CDR3 portion is preserved as DNA: 30 bases, with reading frame beginning at the first base. Broad study findings and their caveats: About two months after transplant, the apparently early recovery of alphabetaT-cell counts reportedly depended on just several hundred clones that had expanded rapidly and came from non-depleted graft cells. The high TCRbeta diversity at day 60 in some patients was ascribed to recipient T cells and intrathymic progenitors that had survived conditioning. Over the following months the frequencies of hyperexpanded clones went down, and after one year T-cell counts and TCRbeta diversity were mostly credited to newly produced T cells.

On this clonotype itself: The antigen it recognizes is unknown. There are no base qualities to consult, and no much larger clone falls within one base.

The source of this sequence is a girl aged 2 to 9 with aplastic anemia, due to receive a stem cell transplant. This material consisted of PBMCs, taken before TCRalphabeta/CD19-depleted stem cell transplant. The rearrangement combines TRBV29-1 with TRBJ1-1; there is no confident call for the D gene. The base sequence is TGCAGCGTTGTGGAGGGTGAAGCTTTCTTT. Translated, this is CSVVEGEAFF.